These T cell receptor beta chains were read from a single sample in a study of blood T cells in healthy people across ages. TCRdb used MiXCR to reprocess the 5' RACE reads, holding one entry per CDR3 protein. This sample has just under 550,000 distinct CDR3 sequences; 24% occur once, and the top ten carry 8.5% to 9.5%. This sample also appeared in a second study, on T cells of mothers and their children.

Specimen: blood. The source is a boy aged 5-17 years in good health. CDR3s include the opening cysteine and the closing phenylalanine or tryptophan.

j_gene,len,v_gene,CDR3aa
TRBJ2-5,15,TRBV11-2,CASRAFGGDQETQYF
TRBJ2-5,15,TRBV25-1,CASSGTGTEKETQYF
TRBJ2-7,16,TRBV21-1,CASSPDRGPRSYEQYF
TRBJ2-5,15,TRBV12-3/TRBV12-4,CASSQLAGAWETQYF
TRBJ2-5,20,TRBV9,CASSVAPGSSGGPYQETQYF
TRBJ2-4,17,TRBV27,CASSLSGTPVAKNIQYF
TRBJ1-5,16,TRBV28,CASIRGGEFSNQSQHF
-,15,TRBV30,CAWSVRGGLYNEQFF
TRBJ1-2,16,TRBV28,CASSSDRGKDSGGYTF
TRBJ2-6,16,TRBV24-1,CATSGKYLSGANVLTF
TRBJ1-3,17,TRBV7-9,CASSHRTGAYSGNTIYF
TRBJ2-7,17,TRBV9,CASRSVTVDRGGHEQYF
-,14,TRBV6-6,CASSYRLETYEQYF
TRBJ2-5,15,TRBV20-1,CSAVLVGGRTETQYF
-,13,TRBV6-5,CASKGSSYNEQFF
TRBJ2-1,14,TRBV9,CASSVEGGRNEQFF
TRBJ2-7,12,TRBV10-3,CAISEREVEQYF
TRBJ2-3,16,TRBV11-2,CASSSLPKRGADTQYF
TRBJ2-1,14,TRBV21-1,CASSRRDRNNEQFF
TRBJ2-7,15,TRBV27,CASSLGSGGYGEQYF
TRBJ2-1,17,TRBV7-8,CASSPTLGGLPYNEQFF
TRBJ2-2,15,TRBV4-3,CASSRGQGIPGELFF
TRBJ2-7,16,TRBV6-2/TRBV6-3,CASSYSPVSSSYEQYF
-,15,TRBV28,CASSLAGTGENEQYF
TRBJ2-1,16,TRBV7-9,CASTTRKGSSYNEQFF
TRBJ2-5,12,TRBV7-9,CASSLVLGRNVF
TRBJ1-4,15,TRBV7-3,CASSLRAGRSEKLFF
TRBJ2-3,16,TRBV20-1,CSARVLRGSSTDTQYF
TRBJ2-4,14,TRBV12-3/TRBV12-4,CASSSRQGVDIQYF
TRBJ1-2,13,TRBV20-1,CSARGAGSYGYTF
TRBJ1-6,15,TRBV11-2,CASSLEGQGGSPLHF
TRBJ2-3,13,TRBV12-3/TRBV12-4,CASSSGFADTQYF
TRBJ2-1,15,TRBV10-3,CAISESASGRIEQFF
TRBJ1-1,14,TRBV20-1,CSAIKGKADTEAFF
TRBJ2-7,15,TRBV4-3,CASSQDELAGYEQYF
TRBJ2-1,16,TRBV7-2,CASSLPGGGSYNEQFF
TRBJ2-5,13,TRBV7-2,CASSPKAQETQYF
TRBJ1-1,13,TRBV27,CASSFRGGAEAFF
TRBJ2-3,16,TRBV7-2,CASSLGLVGGTDTQYF
TRBJ1-2,15,TRBV9,CASSVGDRGGYGYTF